This TCR beta chain is drawn from a study of blood T cell repertoires in COVID-19. This CDR3 has 17 residues. The germline V gene has CDR1 MNHEY and CDR2 SVGEGT. V dropped 2 bases and J dropped 6; count of bases not matched to a gene: 5. In the original workflow: Estimation of nucleated cell counts was performed using reference gene primer amplification. Here immunoSEQ multiplex PCR was the method, and the copy in TCRdb shows in-frame clones only, minus some. V and J calls and clone size follow that table, whereas D and trimming were derived from the DNA. The data contain some 530,000 clones, 80% to 90% of them seen just once; the ten biggest clones take up approximately 2.9%.

This TCR was recovered from a human donor in a cohort sampled during active COVID-19. What was sequenced was peripheral blood. This rearrangement joins TRBV6-2 or TRBV6-3 to TRBJ2-1; TRBD2 aligns across 15 bases. The CDR3 reads CASSYPGLAGGSNEQFF. In nucleotides, the CDR3 is TGTGCCAGCAGTTACCCCGGACTAGCGGGAGGGTCCAATGAGCAGTTCTTC.